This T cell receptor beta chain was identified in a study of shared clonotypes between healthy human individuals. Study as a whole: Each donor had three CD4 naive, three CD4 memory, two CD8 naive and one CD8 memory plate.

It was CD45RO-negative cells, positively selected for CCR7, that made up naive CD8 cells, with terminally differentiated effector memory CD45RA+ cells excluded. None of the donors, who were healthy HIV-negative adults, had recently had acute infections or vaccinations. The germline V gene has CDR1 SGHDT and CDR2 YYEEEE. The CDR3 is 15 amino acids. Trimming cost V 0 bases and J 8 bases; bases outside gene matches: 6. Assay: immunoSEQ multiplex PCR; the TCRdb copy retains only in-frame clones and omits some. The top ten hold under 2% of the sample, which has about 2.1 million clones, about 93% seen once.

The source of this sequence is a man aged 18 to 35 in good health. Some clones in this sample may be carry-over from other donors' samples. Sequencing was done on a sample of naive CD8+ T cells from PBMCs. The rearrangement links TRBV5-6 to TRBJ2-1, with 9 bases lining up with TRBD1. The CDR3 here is CASSLEQGAGDEQFF. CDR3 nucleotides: TGTGCCAGCAGCTTGGAACAGGGGGCAGGGGATGAGCAGTTCTTC.